This T cell receptor (beta chain) was found in a study of T cell clonality in common variable immunodeficiency. Method: immunoSEQ multiplex PCR; TCRdb's copy keeps in-frame clones and lacks some. The sample includes 52,000 or so clones, none of them occurring once. Whole-study findings and limits: Compared with healthy controls, CVID subjects showed increased TCRbeta clonality, mostly in about a third. Patient heterogeneity in the CVID cohort limited correlations between repertoire features and clinical complications. In common variable immunodeficiency, TCR beta chains reportedly carried fewer deletions and N-nucleotide insertions.

The CDR3 has 20 residues. Germline V CDR1 and CDR2: SGHTA, FQGTGA. V lost 1 base to trimming and J lost 0 bases; unmatched junction nucleotides: 13. This clone came up many times. Its matching antigen is unknown. The read halts 3 residues ahead of the CDR3 end, with the missing end drawn from the germline J gene. Heparinized whole blood, 5 to 8 ml, came from each donor. This clonotype was obtained from a person aged 18 to 75 in good health. J is TRBJ2-4 and V is TRBV7-3, with 9 bases that match TRBD1. The sequencing sample was made of peripheral blood mononuclear cells. The CDR3 sequence: CASSLIGGGQGQLAKNIQYF. CDR3 bases read: TGTGCCAGCAGCTTAATTGGGGGGGGACAGGGCCAACTAGCCAAAAACATT.